The 19 T cell receptor beta chains presented below share a single source sample, sequenced in a study of response to subunit inactivated influenza vaccine. MiXCR was run by TCRdb on the RT-PCR reads, yielding one entry per CDR3 protein. Of roughly 520,000 distinct CDR3 sequences listed, around 25% are singletons. Here the sequenced sample was CD4+ T cells sorted from PBMCs, taken more than 4 days after vaccination. These receptors all come from a man in his fifties or sixties who received an inactivated influenza vaccine.

The rearrangement links TRBV7-2 to TRBJ2-3; the D is unclear. The V end lost 4 bases, the J end lost 4 bases, and 6 bases lay between the germline ends. The CDR3 sequence is 12 residues long. Germline CDR1 SGHTA, CDR2 FQGNSA. CDR3 nucleotide sequence: TGTGCCAGCAGCTCAGTTCCAGATACGCAGTATTTT. Residues: CASSSVPDTQYF.

This clonotype has ten or more counts. This chain links TRBV24-1 with TRBJ1-5; D gene unclear. V was shortened by 3 bases and J by 3 bases, with 14 bases between the two germline ends. Germline lookup yields CDR1 KGHDR and CDR2 SFDVKD. The CDR3 consists of 16 residues. The CDR3 DNA sequence: TGTGCCACCAGTGATCCCCCTGGGGTCTTCAATCAGCCCCAGCATTTT. Encoded protein: CATSDPPGVFNQPQHF.

This clonotype was counted between two and nine times. The chain couples TRBV18 to TRBJ2-2, with a weak D call TRBD1 (5 bases). Trimming stripped 8 bases from V and 8 bases from J, with 24 bases between. Germline-derived CDR1 and CDR2 are KGHSH and LQKENI. The CDR3 has 16 residues. CDR3 in DNA: TGTGCCAGCGCAGGACAAGGCCACCTTAAAGGAGGGGAGCTGTTTTTT. Translated, it gives CASAGQGHLKGGELFF.

This clonotype was detected only a few times. This chain joins TRBV5-6 and TRBJ2-3; no definite D call. CDR3 length: 15 amino acids. CDR1 SGHDT and CDR2 YYEEEE come from the germline V gene. The V end was cut by 2 bases, the J end by 0 bases, with 10 bases between. CDR3 nucleotides: TGTGCCAGCAGCTTAACCGCTCTCAGCACAGATACGCAGTATTTT. Encoded protein: CASSLTALSTDTQYF.

This sequence joins TRBV20-1 and TRBJ2-7; no clear D gene. CDR3 length: 10 residues. Trimming shortened V by 3 bases and J by 13 bases, and 13 bases separated the two germline ends. Germline assignment: CDR1 DFQATT and CDR2 SNEGSKA (reference sequence). Here the CDR3 reads CSARTDRIYF. The CDR3 DNA sequence: TGCAGTGCTAGGACCGATCGAATATACTTC.

The chain is built from TRBV2 and TRBJ1-1; D call uncertain. CDR1 and CDR2 from the germline V gene are SNHLY and FYNNEI. This CDR3 region has 10 residues. V was trimmed by 1 base and J by 7 bases, leaving 1 base between them. The CDR3 sequence is CASSEGEAFF. CDR3 sequence (DNA): TGTGCCAGCAGTGAAGGTGAAGCTTTCTTT.

This chain connects TRBV12-3 or TRBV12-4 to TRBJ2-7; no firm D call. Trimming shortened V by 6 bases and J by 2 bases, and 17 bases separated the two germline ends. The CDR3 has 15 amino acids. CDR3 region: CASSPRPGVTYEQYF. CDR3 bases: TGTGCCAGCAGCCCCCGCCCCGGCGTTACCTACGAGCAGTACTTC.

This clonotype was detected only a few times. This chain links TRBV7-2 with TRBJ1-4; D gene ambiguous. V lost 3 bases, J lost 8 bases, and 10 bases lay in between. Germline V gene lookup returns CDR1 SGHTA and CDR2 FQGNSA. CDR3 size: 13 residues. Here the CDR3 reads CASSLGIEEKLFF. The CDR3 bases are TGTGCCAGCAGCTTGGGAATTGAGGAAAAACTGTTTTTT.

J is TRBJ1-2 and V is TRBV7-2; D gene unclear. The ends were cut back, 5 bases at V and 6 bases at J, with 19 bases in the middle. Germline V CDR1 and CDR2: SGHTA, FQGNSA. This CDR3 comprises 15 residues. The CDR3 DNA is TGTGCCAGCAGCCCAAGGGTGATGGGCGAAGATGGCTACACCTTC. Protein product: CASSPRVMGEDGYTF.

The table lists this clonotype with a few counts. The V gene is TRBV29-1, the J gene TRBJ2-3; tentatively, D is TRBD1 (5 bases). This CDR3 is built from 11 residues. V lost 7 bases to trimming and J lost 5 bases, with 10 bases between them. Germline V gene lookup returns CDR1 SQVTM and CDR2 ANQGSEA. CDR3 region: CSGLTVDTQYF. The CDR3 bases are TGCAGCGGGCTGACAGTAGATACGCAGTATTTT.

The chain links TRBV10-3 to TRBJ2-5, with D perhaps matching TRBD2 (6 bases). This CDR3 has 14 residues. V dropped 10 bases and J dropped 3 bases, with 18 bases sitting between them. The germline CDR1 and CDR2 sequences are ENHRY and SYGVKD. The CDR3, as DNA: TGTGCCACCTCCGATTGGACTATGAAAGAGACCCAGTACTTC. Translating it yields CATSDWTMKETQYF.

The V and J genes are TRBV10-3 and TRBJ2-3; TRBD2 is a possible D gene (5 bases). In germline, CDR1 is ENHRY, CDR2 SYGVKD. This CDR3 spans 12 amino acids. The V and J ends lost 6 bases and 11 bases respectively, with 15 bases between them. As DNA, the CDR3 is TGTGCCATCAGCAATCTCGAGGGTGGGCAGTATTTT. The encoded protein is CAISNLEGGQYF.

For the CDR3, the DNA is TGTGCCAGCAGTGACGAGAACACCGGGGAGCTGTTTTTT. It codes for CASSDENTGELFF. The V and J genes are TRBV2 and TRBJ2-2; no reliable D call. The germline V gene encodes CDR1 SNHLY and CDR2 FYNNEI. V was clipped by 3 bases and J by 1 base, with 3 bases between them. CDR3 length equals 13 residues.

This chain joins TRBV24-1 and TRBJ1-2; D is ambiguous. V was cut by 2 bases and J by 1 base, with 13 bases left in between. The germline CDR1 and CDR2 sequences are KGHDR and SFDVKD. The length of the CDR3 is 16 residues. The CDR3 spells CATSDSGRGNNYGYTF. The CDR3, as DNA: TGTGCCACCAGTGATTCCGGACGGGGAAATAACTATGGCTACACCTTC.

This chain joins TRBV5-6 and TRBJ2-7; tentatively, D is TRBD2 (7 bases). The J call is in doubt because the DNA end fits TRBJ2-1 better. Germline CDR1 is SGHDT and CDR2 is YYEEEE. This CDR3 is 15 amino acids long. DNA of the CDR3: TGTGCCAGCAGCTTTCGGGGGGCCGCATACTACGAGCAGTTCTTC. Its translation: CASSFRGAAYYEQFF.

A few counts support this clonotype. The V call is TRBV11-2, the J call TRBJ2-1; D unresolved. CDR3 size: 14 residues. V gave up 6 bases and J gave up 0 bases, with 9 bases separating them. Germline assignment: CDR1 SGHAT and CDR2 FQNNGV. The CDR3 here is CASSLEPSYNEQFF. The CDR3 region has the DNA TGTGCCAGCAGTCTCGAGCCCTCCTACAATGAGCAGTTCTTC. The entire variable domain, with the rest obtained from reference TRBV11-2 and TRBJ2-1, is as follows: EAGVAQSPRYKIIEKRQSVAFWCNPISGHATLYWYQQILGQGPKLLIQFQNNGVVDDSQLPKDRFSAERLKGVDSTLKIQPAKLEDSAVYLCASSLEPSYNEQFFGPGTRLTVL.

This clonotype was counted between two and nine times. The genes are TRBV20-1 and TRBJ2-5; no reliable D call. Germline CDR1 is DFQATT and CDR2 is SNEGSKA (reference sequence). V gave up 4 bases and J gave up 2 bases, with 5 bases separating them. The CDR3 sequence is 11 residues long. This CDR3 is CSANNQETQYF. CDR3 nucleotide sequence: TGCAGTGCTAATAATCAAGAGACCCAGTACTTC.

This rearrangement joins TRBV9 to TRBJ2-7, with 8 bases matching TRBD1. This CDR3 is built from 14 residues. With 0 bases clipped from V and 5 bases from J, the junction kept 4 bases outside the gene matches. Per germline, CDR1 SGDLS and CDR2 YYNGEE. The CDR3 nucleotides read TGTGCCAGCAGCGTAGGACAGGGGACCCACGAGCAGTACTTC. This sequence encodes CASSVGQGTHEQYF.

The J gene is TRBJ1-2, the V gene TRBV7-2, with 9 bases matching TRBD1. This CDR3 has 15 amino acids. Germline loops: CDR1 SGHTA, CDR2 FQGNSA. The V segment lost 4 bases and the J segment 2 bases; nucleotides outside the gene matches: 5. In DNA form, the CDR3 reads TGTGCCAGCAGCTCAGCCGGGACAGGGAACTATGGCTACACCTTC. It encodes CASSSAGTGNYGYTF.